Shown below are 25 T cell receptor beta chains from a single sample sequenced in a study of early T cells in non-severe SARS-CoV-2 infection. Each CDR3 protein gets one entry after TCRdb re-called the 5' RACE reads with MiXCR. The sample includes tens of thousands of distinct CDR3 sequences, around 20% of them seen just once. Specimen: whole blood, collected at baseline. The receptors were gathered from an adult who was a healthcare worker with PCR-confirmed SARS-CoV-2 infection or an uninfected control (not recorded which).

A few counts support this clonotype. The CDR3 is CASSGRDLFYEQYF. Written as DNA, the CDR3 is TGTGCCAGCAGTGGCCGGGACTTATTCTACGAGCAGTACTTC. This rearrangement joins TRBV6-2 or TRBV6-3 to TRBJ2-7; D is perhaps TRBD2 (6 bases). This CDR3 contains 14 residues. Germline CDR1 and CDR2: MNHEY and SVGEGT. With 5 bases removed from V and 3 bases from J, the gap between germline ends came to 14 bases.

The sample holds many counts of this clonotype. The chain has TRBV29-1 and TRBJ2-1, with TRBD1 matching over 7 bases. Germline V CDR1 and CDR2: SQVTM, ANQGSEA. The CDR3 has 12 residues. Trimming removed 6 bases from V and 6 bases from J; junction bases left unmatched: 5. CDR3 nucleotide sequence: TGCAGCGTATCGACAGGGACCAATGAGCAGTTCTTC. Its protein product is CSVSTGTNEQFF.

This clonotype was counted a few times. The genes are TRBV5-1 and TRBJ1-1; possibly TRBD1 for D (6 bases). Trimming took 4 bases from V and 8 from J, leaving 15 bases between them. CDR3 length: 13 amino acids. Germline CDR1 and CDR2: SGHRS and YFSETQ. The CDR3 protein is CASSARDTGEAFF. CDR3 in DNA: TGCGCCAGCAGCGCCCGGGACACGGGAGAAGCTTTCTTT.

Comment on this clonotype: One end of the junction fails to match germline, which may point to a read error. The chain joins TRBV7-9 to TRBJ1-1, with D possibly matching TRBD1 (6 bases). CDR3 length: 14 amino acids. The germline V gene encodes CDR1 SEHNR and CDR2 FQNEAQ (reference sequence). For the CDR3, the DNA is TGTGCCAGCAGCTTAGGAGGGGGAAACACTGGAGCTTTCTTT. It specifies CASSLGGGNTGAFF.

The V and J genes are TRBV30 and TRBJ2-3; 7 nucleotides agree with TRBD1. Germline assignment: CDR1 GTSNPN and CDR2 SVGIG (reference sequence). CDR3 length equals 13 residues. V was clipped by 0 bases and J by 8 bases; unmatched bases: 5. CDR3 region: CAWSVQGTLTQYF. CDR3 nucleotides: TGTGCCTGGAGTGTACAGGGGACCCTTACGCAGTATTTT.

This clonotype appeared a few times. This sequence joins TRBV6-1 and TRBJ2-3; D possibly uses TRBD1 or TRBD2 (6 bases each). This CDR3 comprises 12 residues. Per germline, CDR1 MNHNS and CDR2 SASEGT. In DNA form, the CDR3 reads TGTGGATGTTCGGGGGTTGCAGGGGCGCAGTATTTT. Amino acids: CGCSGVAGAQYF.

This clonotype turned up a few times. The V gene is TRBV18, the J gene TRBJ1-1, with TRBD1 as a possible D gene (6 bases). Germline CDR1 is KGHSH and CDR2 is LQKENI. V lost 0 bases and J lost 5, with 10 bases in between. This CDR3 is 14 amino acids long. CDR3 amino acids: CASSPPGGGTEAFF. CDR3 sequence (DNA): TGTGCCAGCTCACCACCAGGGGGGGGGACTGAAGCTTTCTTT. The full variable domain, its missing parts supplied by reference TRBV18 and TRBJ1-1, is NAGVMQNPRHLVRRRGQEARLRCSPMKGHSHVYWYRQLPEEGLKFMVYLQKENIIDESGMPKERFSAEFPKEGPSILRIQQVVRGDSAAYFCASSPPGGGTEAFFGQGTRLTVV.

The CDR3 spells CSAPGQPDTDTQYF. Written as DNA, the CDR3 is TGCAGTGCGCCGGGACAGCCAGACACAGATACGCAGTATTTT. The rearrangement links TRBV20-1 to TRBJ2-3; 7 nucleotides agree with TRBD1. Germline CDR1 is DFQATT and CDR2 is SNEGSKA (reference sequence). The CDR3 totals 14 residues. J gave up 2 bases and V 6 bases, and 8 bases lay outside the gene matches.

The chain joins TRBV12-3 or TRBV12-4 to TRBJ2-1; perhaps TRBD2 as D (7 bases). V lost 6 bases and J lost 5, with 17 bases in between. The length of the CDR3 is 15 residues. The CDR3 is CASSPFREGDNEQFF. CDR3 DNA sequence: TGTGCCAGCAGCCCTTTTAGGGAGGGGGACAATGAGCAGTTCTTC.

This clonotype was observed a handful of times. The chain recombines TRBV6-6 with TRBJ2-5; 14 positions match TRBD2. The CDR3 spans 16 residues. Trimming at V came to 5 bases and at J to 5 bases, leaving 7 bases not matched to a gene. Germline V gene lookup returns CDR1 MNHNY and CDR2 SVGAGI (reference sequence). The CDR3 protein is CASSRGLAGAGETQYF. In DNA form, the CDR3 reads TGTGCCAGCAGTCGGGGACTAGCGGGGGCCGGGGAGACCCAGTACTTC.

The J gene is TRBJ1-3, the V gene TRBV10-2, with D perhaps matching TRBD1 (5 bases). This CDR3 contains 18 residues. Germline V gives CDR1 WSHSY, CDR2 SAAADI. The ends were cut back, 5 bases at V and 0 bases at J, with 20 bases in the middle. CDR3 in amino acids: CASSSTTTVVSSGNTIYF. The CDR3 bases are TGCGCCAGCAGTTCGACAACGACAGTCGTTTCCTCTGGAAACACCATATATTTT.

This clonotype came up a few times. V usage is TRBV7-2 and J usage is TRBJ2-2, with TRBD1 identical over 7 bases. Germline V gene lookup returns CDR1 SGHTA and CDR2 FQGNSA. CDR3 length equals 15 residues. V lost 3 bases, J lost 5 bases, and 6 bases stayed unmatched. The CDR3 loop is CASSLMTGKTGELFF. The DNA for the CDR3 is TGTGCCAGCAGCTTGATGACAGGGAAGACCGGGGAGCTGTTTTTT.

V gene TRBV6-2 or TRBV6-3 combines with J gene TRBJ1-1; D is unclear. V was pared by 0 bases and J by 0 bases, with 8 bases between. The germline V gene has CDR1 MNHEY and CDR2 SVGEGT. This CDR3 region has 15 residues. CDR3 DNA sequence: TGTGCCAGCAGTTACTCGAATCGGGTGAACACTGAAGCTTTCTTT. Its protein is CASSYSNRVNTEAFF.

In its sample, this clonotype was seen a few times. The chain joins TRBV3-1 to TRBJ2-5, with D possibly TRBD1 on 6 matching bases. Germline V CDR1 and CDR2: LGHDT, YNNKEL (reference sequence). The CDR3 extends over 13 amino acids. The V end was cut by 8 bases, the J end by 1 base, with 11 bases between. The CDR3 sequence is CASGQNLQETQYF. DNA of the CDR3: TGTGCCAGCGGACAGAACCTCCAAGAGACCCAGTACTTC.

V gene TRBV10-2 combines with J gene TRBJ1-6; 7 nucleotides line up with TRBD1. The CDR3 covers 14 residues. Trimming cost V 4 bases and J 7 bases; bases outside gene matches: 4. Per the germline V gene, CDR1 is WSHSY and CDR2 is SAAADI. In DNA form, the CDR3 reads TGCGCCAGCAGTGGACAGGGCACAAATTCACCCCTCCACTTT. Translation gives CASSGQGTNSPLHF.

This sequence joins TRBV11-2 and TRBJ2-5, with no clear D. The V end lost 1 base, the J end lost 1 base, and 19 bases lay between the germline ends. The CDR3 has 18 amino acids. CDR1 is SGHAT, CDR2 FQNNGV, per germline. The CDR3 loop is CASSLGGWSRHPQETQYF. The DNA for the CDR3 is TGTGCCAGCAGCTTAGGGGGTTGGAGTAGGCACCCCCAAGAGACCCAGTACTTC. Supplemented by reference TRBV11-2 and TRBJ2-5, the full variable domain reads EAGVAQSPRYKIIEKRQSVAFWCNPISGHATLYWYQQILGQGPKLLIQFQNNGVVDDSQLPKDRFSAERLKGVDSTLKIQPAKLEDSAVYLCASSLGGWSRHPQETQYFGPGTRLLVL.

This clonotype was recorded a few times. The chain joins TRBV9 to TRBJ2-5, with TRBD2 matching 11 bases. This CDR3 is 16 amino acids long. Germline V gene lookup returns CDR1 SGDLS and CDR2 YYNGEE. The junction had 6 bases not matched to a gene; V was cut back by 2 bases and J by 3 bases. The DNA of the CDR3 is TGTGCCAGCAGCGTCGGCGCACTAGCGGGGGAAGAGACCCAGTACTTC. It codes for CASSVGALAGEETQYF.

This chain joins TRBV29-1 and TRBJ2-1, with D hard to call. The germline CDR1 and CDR2 sequences are SQVTM and ANQGSEA. V was trimmed by 4 bases and J by 7 bases, leaving 8 bases between them. CDR3 length: 11 residues. The CDR3 loop reads CSVANENEQFF. The CDR3 DNA is TGCAGCGTTGCTAATGAGAATGAGCAGTTCTTC.

V and J are TRBV27 and TRBJ1-1; 9 bases line up with TRBD1. J lost 4 bases, V lost 5 bases, and 11 bases had no gene match. CDR3 size: 16 residues. Germline values: CDR1 MNHEY, CDR2 SMNVEV (reference sequence). Written as DNA, the CDR3 is TGTGCCAGCAGTCTCCAATACAGGGGGCGCGGCACTGAAGCTTTCTTT. Translation: CASSLQYRGRGTEAFF.

To note about this clonotype: Germline is not matched at one junction end, which may reflect a read error. The chain uses TRBV7-3 and TRBJ2-1; TRBD2 matches at 15 bases. CDR1 and CDR2 from the germline V gene are SGHTA and FQGTGA. This CDR3 spans 15 amino acids. CDR3 residues: CASSSSGTSGGPVVF. DNA of the CDR3: TGTGCCAGCAGCTCTTCCGGGACTAGCGGGGGGCCCGTGGTCTTC.

The rearrangement uses TRBV7-6 and TRBJ2-7; D might be TRBD2 (6 bases). V shed 6 bases and J shed 6 bases, with 9 bases lying between them. Germline CDR1 reads SGHVS; CDR2 reads FNYEAQ. The length of the CDR3 is 11 residues. The CDR3 loop reads CASSFGGEQYF. In nucleotides, the CDR3 is TGTGCCAGCAGTTTCGGGGGCGAGCAGTACTTC. Full variable domain (rest looked up from reference TRBV7-6 and TRBJ2-7): GAGVSQSPRYKVTKRGQDVALRCDPISGHVSLYWYRQALGQGPEFLTYFNYEAQQDKSGLPNDRFSAERPEGSISTLTIQRTEQRDSAMYRCASSFGGEQYFGPGTRLTVT.

The chain is built from TRBV20-1 and TRBJ2-1; D unclear. The ends were cut back, 6 bases at V and 0 bases at J, with 6 bases in the middle. The CDR3 has 12 amino acids. CDR1 is DFQATT, CDR2 SNEGSKA, per germline (reference sequence). CDR3 amino acids: CSAQSSYNEQFF. CDR3 sequence (DNA): TGCAGTGCACAAAGCTCCTACAATGAGCAGTTCTTC.

This chain joins TRBV7-8 and TRBJ2-7; TRBD2 aligns across 11 bases. Germline V gene data show CDR1 as SGHVS and CDR2 as FQNEAQ. The junction had 3 bases not matched to a gene; V was cut back by 1 base and J by 4 bases. The CDR3 sequence is 15 residues long. For the CDR3, the DNA is TGTGCCAGCAGCTTAGAACTAGCGGGGGAATACGAGCAGTACTTC. Translated: CASSLELAGEYEQYF.

This clonotype appeared a single time. The chain employs TRBV25-1 and TRBJ2-3; 7 bases are shared with TRBD2. J lost 2 bases, V lost 6 bases, and 2 bases had no gene match. The CDR3 has 13 residues. CDR1 is MGHDK and CDR2 is SYGVNS in the germline V gene. The CDR3 reads CASRAGITDTQYF. The CDR3, as DNA: TGTGCCAGCAGAGCGGGGATCACAGATACGCAGTATTTT.

This sequence joins TRBV29-1 and TRBJ1-1; tentatively, D is TRBD1 (6 bases). Germline CDR1 is SQVTM and CDR2 is ANQGSEA. There are 12 residues in the CDR3. Trimming pared 7 bases from V and 0 bases from J, leaving 9 bases between. The CDR3 nucleotides read TGCAGCGGAGGGGGGATGAACACTGAAGCTTTCTTT. This gives the protein CSGGGMNTEAFF.